What follows is one T cell receptor beta chain and its context. Its antigen remains unknown. The PCR ran on 60 Vbeta and 13 Jbeta primers. The method was immunoSEQ multiplex PCR; TCRdb's version includes in-frame clones alone and lacks a portion of them. The repertoire holds about 170,000 clones, with 76% as singletons. The data originate from a study of cytomegalovirus exposure and HLA in healthy donors. Whole-study context: Samples from HLA-typed donors yielded about 85 million unique TCRs in an early data release.

Germline V CDR1 and CDR2: MDHEN, SYDVKM. Germline trimming cut 5 bases from V and 1 base from J; bases unmatched to any gene: 8. This CDR3 region has 17 residues. General study results and limits: Using a false discovery rate of 0.05, a later analysis showed that around 16,000 TCR beta sequences were associated with HLA alleles. Per a later analysis, HLA-associated TCR beta chains showed more clonal expansion than other, equally common TCR beta chains. The authors assumed roughly uniform sequencing depth across donors for presence/absence analyses.

The sequencing input was PBMCs. The receptor was derived from a female donor in good health and CMV-seronegative. The chain employs TRBV28 and TRBJ2-3; TRBD2 matches at 11 bases. CDR3 nucleotide sequence: TGTGCCAGCAGTGTATCTAGCGGGAGGTTGGGCACAGATACGCAGTATTTT. It encodes CASSVSSGRLGTDTQYF.